The rows below give T cell receptor beta chains drawn from one sample of a study of blood T cells in healthy people across ages. TCRdb reprocessed the 5' RACE reads with MiXCR, giving one entry per CDR3 protein. The table records roughly 1.6 million distinct CDR3 sequences, around 35% of them present only once. The sequencing input was blood. The receptors originated from a woman in her 30s in good health. The conserved cysteine and the conserved F or W are not part of the CDR3 here. The order of the fields is V gene, CDR3 protein.

V: TRBV9; CDR3: AGSKWGENTEAF
V: TRBV7-7; CDR3: ASSSEGQGNWETQY
V: TRBV25-1; CDR3: ASSSPPGKGGGKNTEAF
V: TRBV2; CDR3: ASSEGLAGEQF
V: TRBV9; CDR3: ASSASREGLSPYNEQF
V: TRBV20-1; CDR3: SASGGNSYEQY
V: TRBV20-1; CDR3: SARDQAGLGYT
V: TRBV28; CDR3: ASDMGGEQY
V: TRBV20-1; CDR3: SAPPWGSSYEQY
V: TRBV5-4; CDR3: ASSLGTGRVAYNEQF
V: TRBV28; CDR3: ASKQGGQPQH
V: TRBV28; CDR3: ASSLGGRGPQH
V: TRBV24-1; CDR3: ATSDFYGDGYT
V: TRBV6-2/TRBV6-3; CDR3: ASSRQWKGDGEQY
V: TRBV3-1; CDR3: ASSHNPLKAF
V: TRBV29-1; CDR3: SVDNGNTEAF
V: TRBV4-1; CDR3: ASSQHHREFPF
V: TRBV10-3; CDR3: AISESSSGRASNEQF
V: TRBV12-3/TRBV12-4; CDR3: ASTSRTLGNQPQH
V: TRBV20-1; CDR3: SARVGTGGNGNSPLH
V: TRBV5-1; CDR3: ASSFGGLVGYEQY
V: TRBV27; CDR3: ASSFNGVTDTQY
V: TRBV11-1; CDR3: ASSLQGGQGPYEQY
V: TRBV7-9; CDR3: ASSGTSNRLYEQY
V: TRBV5-1; CDR3: ASSLVGAGALDEQF
V: TRBV20-1; CDR3: SAIDRGEGYT
V: TRBV9; CDR3: ASSTPSGNTGELF
V: TRBV7-3; CDR3: ASSLTRTYEQY
V: TRBV27; CDR3: ASTTGTSNNEQF
V: TRBV11-2; CDR3: ASSSIRGVYGYT
V: TRBV6-5; CDR3: ASSYQGRGYNEQF
V: TRBV6-1; CDR3: ASSDPWPGGNYGYT
V: TRBV18; CDR3: ASSPLLGQANTGELF